A single T cell receptor beta chain is shown here with its context. The V and J ends lost 6 bases and 4 bases respectively, with 16 bases between them. This CDR3 contains 14 residues. Germline CDR1 SNHLY, CDR2 FYNNEI. The sample belongs to a study of shared clonotypes between healthy human individuals. Study background: For every donor, three CD4 naive, three CD4 memory, two CD8 naive and one CD8 memory plates were used.

The donor cohort consisted entirely of Caucasian adults residing in Nashville, Tennessee. Produced via immunoSEQ multiplex PCR; TCRdb's table is partial and in-frame only. The sample lists roughly 2.2 million clones; around 92% were seen once. This chain connects TRBV2 to TRBJ2-7; D is perhaps TRBD1 (5 bases). This receptor was taken from a man younger than 35 in good health. Some clones in this sample may be carry-over from other donors' samples. Sequencing was done on a sample of naive CD4+ T cells from PBMCs. The subset denotes: CD45RA+ positively selected. The CDR3 here is CASSLFQGLYEQYF. CDR3 nucleotides: TGTGCCAGCAGCTTATTTCAGGGTTTATACGAGCAGTACTTC.